The 27 T cell receptor beta chains given below trace back to one sample, sequenced in a study of cytomegalovirus exposure and HLA in healthy donors. The PCR made use of 60 Vbeta and 13 Jbeta primers. Data came from immunoSEQ multiplex PCR; TCRdb stores just in-frame clones and leaves some out. In the table there are around 100,000 clones, around 80% of which are singletons. Sample: PBMCs. These receptors were taken from a man younger than 40 in good health and CMV-seropositive.

This chain uses TRBV5-1 with TRBJ2-6; D gene ambiguous. Trimming removed 0 bases from V and 13 bases from J, with 14 bases in between. CDR3 size: 14 residues. CDR1 is SGHRS, CDR2 YFSETQ, per germline. The CDR3 region is CASSLDSDTGVLTF. The CDR3 nucleotides are TGCGCCAGCAGCTTGGATTCCGACACCGGTGTCCTGACTTTC.

The gene calls are TRBV2 and TRBJ1-5, with D maybe TRBD1 (6 bases). The CDR3 runs 15 residues. V was pared by 5 bases and J by 4 bases, with 15 bases between. The germline V gene has CDR1 SNHLY and CDR2 FYNNEI. The CDR3 coding sequence is TGTGCCAGCAGTACCGGGACAAGGGAAAATCAGCCCCAGCATTTT. Translated: CASSTGTRENQPQHF.

This clone has just one count. The junction shows a germline mismatch at one end, possibly a read error. The rearrangement joins TRBV27 to TRBJ1-5; no firm D call. Germline V gene data show CDR1 as MNHEY and CDR2 as SMNVEV (reference sequence). This CDR3 spans 14 amino acids. CDR3 region: CASSLRNSNQPQHF. The CDR3 DNA follows: TGTGCCAGCAGTTTACGAAATAGCAATCAGCCTCAGCATTTT.

J is TRBJ1-4 and V is TRBV5-4; D is undetermined. V dropped 2 bases and J dropped 6 bases, with 5 bases sitting between them. The CDR3 is made up of 12 amino acids. Germline V gene lookup returns CDR1 SGHNT and CDR2 YYREEE (reference sequence). The CDR3 loop is CASSFRDEKLFF. In DNA form, the CDR3 reads TGTGCCAGCAGCTTCCGGGATGAAAAACTGTTTTTT.

This sequence joins TRBV5-6 and TRBJ1-3, with a possible D match to TRBD1 (5 bases). From germline, CDR1 is SGHDT and CDR2 YYEEEE. The CDR3 loop spans 16 amino acids. Trimming shortened V by 0 bases and J by 4 bases, and 14 bases separated the two germline ends. The CDR3 here is CASSLAGDFDGNTIYF. The CDR3, as DNA: TGTGCCAGCAGCTTGGCTGGGGACTTCGACGGAAACACCATATATTTT.

This chain links TRBV6-4 with TRBJ2-1, with 15 positions matching TRBD2. CDR1 MRHNA and CDR2 SNTAGT come from the germline V gene. This CDR3 is built from 15 residues. V gave up 8 bases and J gave up 10 bases; unmatched junction bases: 9. CDR3 DNA: TGTGCCAGCTGGGGACTAGCGGGAGGTTATCGGGAGCAGTTCTTC. It yields the protein CASWGLAGGYREQFF.

V usage is TRBV7-8 and J usage is TRBJ1-2; D not resolved. V gave up 4 bases and J gave up 4 bases, with 7 bases separating them. CDR3 length: 12 residues. Germline CDR1 and CDR2: SGHVS and FQNEAQ. Here the CDR3 reads CASSYDTYGYTF. CDR3 bases: TGTGCCAGCAGCTACGACACCTATGGCTACACCTTC.

V and J are TRBV28 and TRBJ1-2; perhaps TRBD1 as D (5 bases). V shed 3 bases and J shed 3 bases, with 20 bases lying between them. In germline, CDR1 is MDHEN, CDR2 SYDVKM. There are 17 residues in the CDR3. Here the CDR3 DNA reads TGTGCCAGCAGTTTGGTCCCCGGCGCGGGGGGGGACTATGGCTACACCTTC. It is translated as CASSLVPGAGGDYGYTF.

The CDR3 is CASGLSRGGLYGQPQHF. Written as DNA, the CDR3 is TGTGCTAGTGGTTTGAGCCGCGGGGGGCTGTATGGGCAGCCCCAGCATTTT. The J gene is TRBJ1-5, the V gene TRBV12-5, with D maybe TRBD1 (6 bases). The CDR3 has 17 amino acids. Trimming shortened V by 2 bases and J by 7 bases, and 21 bases separated the two germline ends. Germline CDR1 LGHNT, CDR2 FRNRAP.

The V call is TRBV2, the J call TRBJ2-3; 8 bases agree with TRBD1. This CDR3 is 20 amino acids long. Losses at the gene ends were 1 base for V and 2 bases for J; bases not matched to a gene: 17. Germline-derived CDR1 and CDR2 are SNHLY and FYNNEI. This CDR3 reads CASSEGGWGRAQGATDTQYF. The CDR3 DNA follows: TGTGCCAGCAGTGAAGGTGGCTGGGGCCGAGCCCAGGGGGCCACAGATACGCAGTATTTT.

The chain employs TRBV13 and TRBJ2-3, with 8 bases fitting TRBD1. CDR3 length: 14 residues. CDR1 and CDR2 from the germline V gene are PRHDT and FYEKMQ (reference sequence). With V trimmed by 6 bases and J by 3 bases, 5 bases remained unmatched. CDR3 in amino acids: CASSQGAWTDTQYF. DNA for the CDR3: TGTGCCAGCAGTCAGGGGGCTTGGACAGATACGCAGTATTTT.

The genes are TRBV27 and TRBJ1-2; the match to TRBD1 covers 7 bases. J gave up 3 bases and V 0 bases, and 4 bases lay outside the gene matches. This CDR3 region has 15 residues. CDR1 is MNHEY and CDR2 is SMNVEV in the germline V gene (reference sequence). The CDR3 DNA follows: TGTGCCAGCAGTTTATCGCCAGGGGGAGACTATGGCTACACCTTC. Its protein is CASSLSPGGDYGYTF.

This sequence joins TRBV7-2 and TRBJ2-5; 8 nucleotides match TRBD1. The CDR3 sequence is 16 residues long. V lost 1 base and J lost 2; bases outside the gene matches: 6. CDR1 is SGHTA, CDR2 FQGNSA, per germline. CDR3 protein: CASSLGTGFGQETQYF. The CDR3 bases are TGTGCCAGCAGCTTAGGGACAGGGTTCGGTCAAGAGACCCAGTACTTC.

The chain recombines TRBV28 with TRBJ1-1; D is uncertain. Per germline, CDR1 MDHEN and CDR2 SYDVKM. The CDR3 loop spans 13 amino acids. V was trimmed by 5 bases and J by 0 bases, leaving 7 bases between them. The CDR3 region is CASSPKLNTEAFF. The CDR3 coding sequence is TGTGCCAGCAGTCCAAAGCTGAACACTGAAGCTTTCTTT.

The J gene is TRBJ2-3, the V gene TRBV9, with D perhaps TRBD2 (5 bases). Germline lookup yields CDR1 SGDLS and CDR2 YYNGEE. The CDR3 covers 13 residues. Trimming took off 5 bases at V and 0 bases at J, with 7 bases between the two ends. The CDR3 region is CASRRVSTDTQYF. The CDR3 region has the DNA TGTGCCAGCAGGCGGGTTAGCACAGATACGCAGTATTTT.

The count of this clone is one. The chain uses TRBV5-5 and TRBJ2-2; D is possibly TRBD1 (6 bases). CDR1 and CDR2 from the germline V gene are SGHKS and YYEKEE (reference sequence). V lost 4 bases and J 5 bases, leaving 9 bases between the germline ends. This CDR3 spans 13 amino acids. CDR3 protein: CASSARGTGELFF. The CDR3 DNA sequence: TGTGCCAGCAGCGCCAGGGGTACCGGGGAGCTGTTTTTT.

V and J are TRBV28 and TRBJ2-1; 11 bases fit TRBD1. V dropped 8 bases and J dropped 4; count of bases not matched to a gene: 10. Per germline, CDR1 MDHEN and CDR2 SYDVKM. The CDR3 covers 16 residues. The CDR3 protein is CASYIAGTGGYNEQFF. The CDR3 nucleotides are TGTGCCAGCTACATTGCCGGGACAGGGGGTTACAATGAGCAGTTCTTC.

V and J are TRBV27 and TRBJ2-3, with 7 bases matching TRBD2. The germline V gene encodes CDR1 MNHEY and CDR2 SMNVEV (reference sequence). This CDR3 contains 16 residues. V shed 5 bases, J shed 2 bases, and the junction held 10 bases outside the gene matches. The CDR3 nucleotides are TGTGCCAGCAGTCCTTCGGCGGGAGACCTCACAGATACGCAGTATTTT. Its protein is CASSPSAGDLTDTQYF.

This sequence joins TRBV6-1 and TRBJ1-2; the D gene is possibly TRBD1 (5 bases). Germline CDR1 reads MNHNS; CDR2 reads SASEGT. V shed 8 bases and J shed 3 bases, with 16 bases lying between them. CDR3 size: 14 residues. The CDR3 sequence: CASLPGRGDYGYTF. CDR3 DNA sequence: TGTGCCAGCCTCCCGGGTAGGGGCGACTATGGCTACACCTTC.

The rearrangement uses TRBV6-5 and TRBJ1-5, with 9 bases aligning to TRBD1. The germline V gene has CDR1 MNHEY and CDR2 SVGAGI. Germline trimming cut 6 bases from V and 7 bases from J; bases unmatched to any gene: 7. This CDR3 contains 14 residues. For the CDR3, the DNA is TGTGCCAGCAGCCCGACAGGGGGGGGACAGCCCCAGCATTTT. It specifies CASSPTGGGQPQHF.

V usage is TRBV28 and J usage is TRBJ1-2, with 7 bases lining up with TRBD1. The CDR3 loop spans 13 amino acids. V was pared by 3 bases and J by 7 bases, with 5 bases of the junction left unmatched. The V gene's germline CDR1 is MDHEN and CDR2 SYDVKM. The CDR3 spells CASSFTGALGYTF. The CDR3 DNA is TGTGCCAGCAGTTTTACAGGGGCTCTTGGCTACACCTTC.

The chain is built from TRBV5-1 and TRBJ1-2; perhaps TRBD1 as D (5 bases). V lost 0 bases and J 3 bases, leaving 12 bases between the germline ends. This CDR3 spans 15 amino acids. Per germline, CDR1 SGHRS and CDR2 YFSETQ. CDR3 in amino acids: CASSLGGSTYYGYTF. DNA of the CDR3: TGCGCCAGCAGCTTGGGGGGCAGCACGTACTATGGCTACACCTTC.

This clone came up a few times. The chain carries TRBV7-9 and TRBJ1-1, with D hard to call. The V and J ends lost 5 bases and 3 bases respectively, with 10 bases between them. The length of the CDR3 is 13 residues. Germline V gene data show CDR1 as SEHNR and CDR2 as FQNEAQ (reference sequence). The CDR3 here is CASSPLGDTEAFF. The CDR3 DNA reads as TGTGCCAGCAGCCCCTTGGGCGACACTGAAGCTTTCTTT.

This chain links TRBV5-1 with TRBJ1-1; possibly TRBD1 for D (6 bases). The V and J ends lost 1 base and 5 bases respectively, with 12 bases between them. The CDR3 is made up of 14 amino acids. Per the germline V gene, CDR1 is SGHRS and CDR2 is YFSETQ. The chain's CDR3 is CASSLRGARTEAFF. For the CDR3, the DNA is TGCGCCAGCAGCTTGCGGGGGGCGAGGACTGAAGCTTTCTTT.

This chain uses TRBV25-1 with TRBJ2-5; D might be TRBD1 (5 bases). The length of the CDR3 is 13 residues. V gave up 4 bases and J gave up 0 bases, with 6 bases separating them. Looked up from germline, CDR1 is MGHDK and CDR2 is SYGVNS. CDR3 coding DNA: TGTGCCAGCAGTGTGACAGACCAAGAGACCCAGTACTTC. Amino acid sequence: CASSVTDQETQYF. Using reference TRBV25-1 and TRBJ2-5 for the parts outside the CDR3, the full variable domain is EADIYQTPRYLVIGTGKKITLECSQTMGHDKMYWYQQDPGMELHLIHYSYGVNSTEKGDLSSESTVSRIRTEHFPLTLESARPSHTSQYLCASSVTDQETQYFGPGTRLLVL.

Comment on this clone: Other DNA sequences in the sample encode the same CDR3. This sequence joins TRBV5-8 and TRBJ1-5; 7 bases align to TRBD1. V lost 4 bases and J lost 0; bases outside the gene matches: 4. Germline V gene lookup returns CDR1 SGHTS and CDR2 YDEGEE. The CDR3 contains 15 residues. The DNA for the CDR3 is TGTGCCAGCAGCATACAGGGGTATAGCAATCAGCCCCAGCATTTT. Translating it yields CASSIQGYSNQPQHF.

CDR3 protein: CSVVFLFATSGIVANVLTF. For the CDR3, the DNA is TGCAGCGTTGTTTTCCTTTTTGCGACTAGCGGGATTGTGGCCAACGTCCTGACTTTC. The chain has TRBV29-1 and TRBJ2-6; 11 bases map to TRBD2. V lost 4 bases to trimming and J lost 6 bases; unmatched junction nucleotides: 17. The CDR3 spans 19 residues. CDR1 is SQVTM, CDR2 ANQGSEA, per germline. Combining the CDR3 with reference TRBV29-1 and TRBJ2-6 gives the whole variable domain SAVISQKPSRDICQRGTSLTIQCQVDSQVTMMFWYRQQPGQSLTLIATANQGSEATYESGFVIDKFPISRPNLTFSTLTVSNMSPEDSSIYLCSVVFLFATSGIVANVLTFGAGSRLTVL.